This T cell receptor beta chain is drawn from a study of blood T cell repertoires in COVID-19. The overall study: Specimens from acute and convalescent COVID-19 originated in the United States, Italy and Spain. Sources were T cells, B-cell-depleted T cells, or PBMCs; the material itself was cDNA or gDNA.

Germline CDR1 reads MDHEN; CDR2 reads SYDVKM. The V gene lost 7 bases and the J gene lost 6 bases, with 17 bases spanning the gap. CDR3 length: 14 amino acids. Clones were sequenced by immunoSEQ multiplex PCR, and TCRdb holds only the in-frame ones, with some missing. The repertoire holds some 81,000 clones, with around 96% as singletons. The chain employs TRBV28 and TRBJ2-3; no firm D call. What was sequenced was peripheral blood. This TCR was recovered from a human donor with active COVID-19. The donor label of this sample is uncertain. CDR3 DNA: TGTGCCAGCATCCGCGACATGGTATCCGATACGCAGTATTTT. Translating it yields CASIRDMVSDTQYF.